The text below deals with one T cell receptor (beta chain). The data were obtained in a study of T cells in localized non-small cell lung cancer. Clones were sequenced by immunoSEQ multiplex PCR, and TCRdb holds only the in-frame ones, with some missing. The sample includes roughly 2,700 clones, less than 30% of them seen just once. The source material was lung tumor tissue, sampled before any cancer treatment. This receptor was obtained from a man aged 40 to 70 with stage I lung adenocarcinoma.

DNA for the CDR3: TGTGCCTGGAGTCTACAGGGGCCGGACACCGGGGAGCTGTTTTTT. Its protein product is CAWSLQGPDTGELFF. The gene calls are TRBV30 and TRBJ2-2, with 7 bases fitting TRBD1. This CDR3 contains 15 residues. V dropped 2 bases and J dropped 3; count of bases not matched to a gene: 6. Per the germline V gene, CDR1 is GTSNPN and CDR2 is SVGIG (reference sequence).